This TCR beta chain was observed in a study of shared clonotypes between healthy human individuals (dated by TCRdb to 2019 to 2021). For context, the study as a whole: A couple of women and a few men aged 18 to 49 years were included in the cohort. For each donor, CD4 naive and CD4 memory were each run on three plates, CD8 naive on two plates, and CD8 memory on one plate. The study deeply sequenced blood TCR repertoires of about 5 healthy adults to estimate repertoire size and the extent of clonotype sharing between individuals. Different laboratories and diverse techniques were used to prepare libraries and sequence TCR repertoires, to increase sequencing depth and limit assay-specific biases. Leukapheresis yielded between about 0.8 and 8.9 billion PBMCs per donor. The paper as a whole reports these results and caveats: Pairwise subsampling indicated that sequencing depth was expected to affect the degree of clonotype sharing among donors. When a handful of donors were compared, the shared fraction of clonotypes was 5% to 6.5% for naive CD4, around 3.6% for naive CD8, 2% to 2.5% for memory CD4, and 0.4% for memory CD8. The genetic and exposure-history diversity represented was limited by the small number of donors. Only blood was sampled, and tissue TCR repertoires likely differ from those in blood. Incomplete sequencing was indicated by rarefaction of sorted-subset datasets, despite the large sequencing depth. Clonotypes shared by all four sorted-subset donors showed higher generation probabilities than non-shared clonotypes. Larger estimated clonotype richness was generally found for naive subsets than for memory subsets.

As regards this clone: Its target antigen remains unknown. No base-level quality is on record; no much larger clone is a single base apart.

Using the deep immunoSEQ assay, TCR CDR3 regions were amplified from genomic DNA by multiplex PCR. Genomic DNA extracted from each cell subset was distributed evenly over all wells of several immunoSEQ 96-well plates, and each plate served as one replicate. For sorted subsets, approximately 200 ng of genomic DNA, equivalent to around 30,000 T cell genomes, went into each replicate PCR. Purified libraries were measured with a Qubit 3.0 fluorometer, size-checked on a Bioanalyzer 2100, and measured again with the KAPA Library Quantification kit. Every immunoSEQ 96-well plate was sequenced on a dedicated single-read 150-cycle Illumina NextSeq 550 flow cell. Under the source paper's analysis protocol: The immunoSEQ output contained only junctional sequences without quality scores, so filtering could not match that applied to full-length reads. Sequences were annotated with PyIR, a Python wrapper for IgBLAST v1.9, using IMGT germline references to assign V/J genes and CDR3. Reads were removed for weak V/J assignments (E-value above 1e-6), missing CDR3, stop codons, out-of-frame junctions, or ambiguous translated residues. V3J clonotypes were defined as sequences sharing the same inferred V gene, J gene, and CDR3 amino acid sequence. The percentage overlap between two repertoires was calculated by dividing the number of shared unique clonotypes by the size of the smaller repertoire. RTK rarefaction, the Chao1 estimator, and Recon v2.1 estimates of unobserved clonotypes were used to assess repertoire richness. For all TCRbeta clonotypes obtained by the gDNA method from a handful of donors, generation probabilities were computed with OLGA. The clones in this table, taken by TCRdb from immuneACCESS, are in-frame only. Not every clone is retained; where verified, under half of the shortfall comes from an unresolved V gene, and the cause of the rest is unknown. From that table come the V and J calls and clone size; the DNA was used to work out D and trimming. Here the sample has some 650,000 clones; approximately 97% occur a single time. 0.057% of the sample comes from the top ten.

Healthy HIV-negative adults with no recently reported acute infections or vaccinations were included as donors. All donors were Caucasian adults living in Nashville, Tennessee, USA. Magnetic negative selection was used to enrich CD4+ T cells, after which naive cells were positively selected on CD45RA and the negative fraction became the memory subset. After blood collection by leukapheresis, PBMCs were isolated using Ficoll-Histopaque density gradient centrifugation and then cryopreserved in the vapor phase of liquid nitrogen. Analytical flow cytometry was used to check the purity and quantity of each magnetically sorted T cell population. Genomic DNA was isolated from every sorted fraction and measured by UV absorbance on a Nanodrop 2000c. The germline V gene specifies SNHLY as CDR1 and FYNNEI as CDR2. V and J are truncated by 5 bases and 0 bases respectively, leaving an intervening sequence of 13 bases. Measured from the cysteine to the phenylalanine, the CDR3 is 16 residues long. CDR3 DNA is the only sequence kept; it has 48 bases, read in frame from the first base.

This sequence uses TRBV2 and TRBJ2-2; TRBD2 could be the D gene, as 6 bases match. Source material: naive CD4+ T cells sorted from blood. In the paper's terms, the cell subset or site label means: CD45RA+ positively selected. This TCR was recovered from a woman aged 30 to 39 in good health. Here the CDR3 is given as CASSHISGSNTGELFF. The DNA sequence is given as TGTGCCAGCAGTCATATTAGCGGTTCGAACACCGGGGAGCTGTTTTTT. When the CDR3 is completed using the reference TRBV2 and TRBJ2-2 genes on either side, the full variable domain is EPEVTQTPSHQVTQMGQEVILRCVPISNHLYFYWYRQILGQKVEFLVSFYNNEISEKSEIFDDQFSVERPDGSNFTLKIRSTKLEDSAMYFCASSHISGSNTGELFFGEGSRLTVL.